This TCR beta chain stems from a study of shared clonotypes between healthy human individuals. Study summary: Two women and a few men aged 18 to 49 made up the donors. Points from the study as a whole: Sampling was confined to blood; repertoires within tissues likely differ. With few donors, the genetic and exposure-history diversity represented was limited.

For this clone: Its antigen is not identified.

Ten immunoSEQ deep assay plates were used to sequence unsorted PBMC DNA. Clones were sequenced by immunoSEQ multiplex PCR, and TCRdb holds only the in-frame ones, with some missing. The repertoire holds around 480,000 clones, over 60% seen once, with under 15% in the top ten. The ends were cut back, 6 bases at V and 1 base at J, with 12 bases in the middle. Per germline, CDR1 SNHLY and CDR2 FYNNEI. The CDR3 runs to 15 residues. The rearrangement uses TRBV2 and TRBJ2-2; D might be TRBD1 or TRBD2, each matching 5 bases. This receptor was identified in a woman in her thirties or forties in good health. Some clones in this sample may be carry-over from other donors' samples. Sequencing was carried out using PBMCs. This chain's CDR3 is CASRDGTGNTGELFF. The CDR3 bases are TGTGCCAGCAGGGATGGGACGGGGAACACCGGGGAGCTGTTTTTT.